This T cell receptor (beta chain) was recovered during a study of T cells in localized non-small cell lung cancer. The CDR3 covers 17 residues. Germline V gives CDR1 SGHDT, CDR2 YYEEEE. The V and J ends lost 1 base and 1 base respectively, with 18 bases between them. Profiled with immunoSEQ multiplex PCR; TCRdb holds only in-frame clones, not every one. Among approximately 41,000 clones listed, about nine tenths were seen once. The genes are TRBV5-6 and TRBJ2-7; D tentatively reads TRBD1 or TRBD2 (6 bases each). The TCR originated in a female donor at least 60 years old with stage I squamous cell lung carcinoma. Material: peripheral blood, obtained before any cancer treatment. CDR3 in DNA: TGTGCCAGCAGCTTGTGGCGTACAAGGGGGGTATCCTACGAGCAGTACTTC. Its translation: CASSLWRTRGVSYEQYF.